Presented here are 27 T cell receptor beta chains from one specimen sequenced in a study of blood T cell repertoires in COVID-19. The protocol was immunoSEQ multiplex PCR, while the TCRdb copy is restricted to in-frame clones and leaves out a portion. The table shows approximately 380,000 clones, with around nine tenths occurring only once. Input material: PBMCs or T cells enriched from blood (not recorded which). Every receptor here comes from a woman aged 18-29 years who had recovered from COVID-19.

The chain couples TRBV27 to TRBJ1-5; unclear D gene. Germline CDR1 MNHEY, CDR2 SMNVEV (reference sequence). This CDR3 is built from 14 residues. Trimming removed 3 bases from V and 4 bases from J, with 10 bases in between. DNA of the CDR3: TGTGCCAGCAGTTTGCTATCGGGAAATCAGCCCCAGCATTTT. Translating it yields CASSLLSGNQPQHF.

The genes are TRBV6-7 and TRBJ2-4; maybe TRBD1 (5 bases). TRBV6-7 falls under the ORF class, with uncertain function. The CDR3 is made up of 14 amino acids. The ends were cut back, 0 bases at V and 9 bases at J, with 12 bases in the middle. CDR3 sequence reads: CASSYSRTPLIQYF. The DNA of the CDR3 is TGTGCCAGCAGTTACTCGCGGACACCCCTCATTCAGTACTTC.

The chain joins TRBV18 to TRBJ1-5; TRBD1 matches at 10 bases. Germline CDR1 is KGHSH and CDR2 is LQKENI. The ends lost 3 bases at V and 6 bases at J; junction bases unmatched: 5. This CDR3 comprises 15 residues. Here the CDR3 DNA reads TGTGCCAGCTCACCCTCCGGGACAGGGGTTCAGCCCCAGCATTTT. The encoded protein is CASSPSGTGVQPQHF.

The V and J genes are TRBV28 and TRBJ2-1, with 10 bases matching TRBD1. Per the germline V gene, CDR1 is MDHEN and CDR2 is SYDVKM. V lost 1 base to trimming and J lost 4 bases; unmatched junction nucleotides: 4. The CDR3 contains 16 residues. Here the CDR3 DNA reads TGTGCCAGCAGTTTATTAGGGACAGGGGCTTACAATGAGCAGTTCTTC. Its protein product is CASSLLGTGAYNEQFF. The variable domain in full, with the rest retrieved from reference TRBV28 and TRBJ2-1, is DVKVTQSSRYLVKRTGEKVFLECVQDMDHENMFWYRQDPGLGLRLIYFSYDVKMKEKGDIPEGYSVSREKKERFSLILESASTNQTSMYLCASSLLGTGAYNEQFFGPGTRLTVL.

The chain recombines TRBV7-2 with TRBJ2-5; TRBD2 agrees at 10 bases. V lost 0 bases and J lost 7; bases outside the gene matches: 5. Germline assignment: CDR1 SGHTA and CDR2 FQGNSA. This CDR3 has 15 amino acids. The DNA for the CDR3 is TGTGCCAGCAGCTTAGCTGGCCTAGCGGGGGTGACCCAGTACTTC. Its translation: CASSLAGLAGVTQYF. The whole variable domain, remainder taken from reference TRBV7-2 and TRBJ2-5, is GAGVSQSPSNKVTEKGKDVELRCDPISGHTALYWYRQSLGQGLEFLIYFQGNSAPDKSGLPSDRFSAERTGGSVSTLTIQRTQQEDSAVYLCASSLAGLAGVTQYFGPGTRLLVL.

The chain couples TRBV18 to TRBJ2-7, with 11 bases identical to TRBD2. After removal of 4 bases from V and 3 bases from J, the junction contained 5 bases not matched to a gene. The CDR3 covers 15 residues. CDR1 is KGHSH and CDR2 is LQKENI in the germline V gene. The CDR3 loop reads CASSLTGTSGYEQYF. The CDR3 coding sequence is TGTGCCAGCTCACTTACAGGGACTAGCGGCTACGAGCAGTACTTC.

On this clone itself: Within the sample, other DNA sequences also encode this same CDR3. V usage is TRBV5-1 and J usage is TRBJ2-2, with D perhaps TRBD2 (5 bases). The CDR3 contains 15 residues. V dropped 0 bases and J dropped 0 bases, with 6 bases sitting between them. The V gene's germline CDR1 is SGHRS and CDR2 YFSETQ. CDR3 nucleotide sequence: TGCGCCAGCAGCTTGGACGGGGCGAACACCGGGGAGCTGTTTTTT. Translation gives CASSLDGANTGELFF.

The V call is TRBV5-5, the J call TRBJ1-1; D may be TRBD1 (5 bases). V was cut by 4 bases and J by 4 bases, with 14 bases left in between. The CDR3 is 14 residues long. CDR1 is SGHKS and CDR2 is YYEKEE in the germline V gene (reference sequence). CDR3 sequence (DNA): TGTGCCAGCAGCCTAACGGGGGTGGGCACTGAAGCTTTCTTT. Protein: CASSLTGVGTEAFF. The full variable domain, in which reference TRBV5-5 and TRBJ1-1 provide the parts outside the CDR3, is DAGVTQSPTHLIKTRGQQVTLRCSPISGHKSVSWYQQVLGQGPQFIFQYYEKEERGRGNFPDRFSARQFPNYSSELNVNALLLGDSALYLCASSLTGVGTEAFFGQGTRLTVV.

The rearrangement joins TRBV28 to TRBJ1-4, with 9 nucleotides matching TRBD1. Losses at the gene ends were 4 bases for V and 4 bases for J; bases not matched to a gene: 4. Germline CDR1 and CDR2: MDHEN and SYDVKM. The CDR3 contains 15 residues. The chain's CDR3 is CASSSTGQGNEKLFF. The CDR3 DNA is TGTGCCAGCAGTTCGACGGGACAGGGTAATGAAAAACTGTTTTTT.

V is TRBV19 and J is TRBJ1-1, with 8 bases lining up with TRBD1. The length of the CDR3 is 14 residues. CDR1 is LNHDA, CDR2 SQIVND, per germline (reference sequence). V gave up 3 bases and J gave up 6 bases; unmatched junction bases: 6. The CDR3 protein is CASSITGGGPEAFF. CDR3 nucleotide sequence: TGTGCCAGTAGTATCACAGGGGGAGGGCCTGAAGCTTTCTTT. Full variable domain (outside the CDR3, taken from reference TRBV19 and TRBJ1-1): DGGITQSPKYLFRKEGQNVTLSCEQNLNHDAMYWYRQDPGQGLRLIYYSQIVNDFQKGDIAEGYSVSREKKESFPLTVTSAQKNPTAFYLCASSITGGGPEAFFGQGTRLTVV.

The chain has TRBV7-2 and TRBJ2-7; TRBD2 aligns across 8 bases. Germline trimming cut 0 bases from V and 2 bases from J; bases unmatched to any gene: 6. Germline loops: CDR1 SGHTA, CDR2 FQGNSA. This CDR3 has 16 residues. The CDR3 loop reads CASSLAGSGAPYEQYF. Written as DNA, the CDR3 is TGTGCCAGCAGCTTAGCGGGTAGCGGGGCGCCCTACGAGCAGTACTTC.

The chain uses TRBV19 and TRBJ2-4; 8 bases align to TRBD1. There are 16 residues in the CDR3. Germline CDR1 LNHDA, CDR2 SQIVND (reference sequence). J gave up 6 bases and V 1 base, and 8 bases lay outside the gene matches. CDR3 nucleotide sequence: TGTGCCAGTAGTATAGGTGGGACAGGCCCCTTAAACATTCAGTACTTC. The encoded protein is CASSIGGTGPLNIQYF.

This clone has just a few counts. The chain has TRBV7-6 and TRBJ1-2; 7 nucleotides agree with TRBD1. The ends lost 5 bases at V and 6 bases at J; junction bases unmatched: 6. CDR1 and CDR2 from the germline V gene are SGHVS and FNYEAQ. The length of the CDR3 is 13 residues. CDR3 protein: CASSLDRDNGYTF. The CDR3, as DNA: TGTGCCAGCAGCCTAGACAGGGATAATGGCTACACCTTC.

The CDR3: CASSPRDRGPYEQYF. CDR3 coding DNA: TGTGCCAGCAGCCCCCGGGACAGGGGGCCATACGAGCAGTACTTC. This sequence joins TRBV7-8 and TRBJ2-7; 12 bases are a match to TRBD1. CDR3 length: 15 amino acids. Germline lookup yields CDR1 SGHVS and CDR2 FQNEAQ. Unmatched junction bases numbered 6, after V lost 5 bases and J lost 4 bases.

The CDR3 loop reads CASSPRGNTGELFF. The CDR3 nucleotides are TGTGCCAGCAGCCCGAGAGGGAACACCGGGGAGCTGTTTTTT. This chain links TRBV7-9 with TRBJ2-2; D not resolved. The V and J ends lost 5 bases and 1 base respectively, with 8 bases between them. The CDR3 extends over 14 amino acids. The germline gives CDR1 SEHNR, CDR2 FQNEAQ (reference sequence). Supplemented by reference TRBV7-9 and TRBJ2-2, the full variable domain reads DTGVSQNPRHKITKRGQNVTFRCDPISEHNRLYWYRQTLGQGPEFLTYFQNEAQLEKSRLLSDRFSAERPKGSFSTLEIQRTEQGDSAMYLCASSPRGNTGELFFGEGSRLTVL.

This clone showed up just once. The rearrangement uses TRBV9 and TRBJ2-3; TRBD2 matches at 8 bases. The CDR3 sequence is 19 residues long. V was clipped by 0 bases and J by 2 bases; unmatched bases: 14. Per germline, CDR1 SGDLS and CDR2 YYNGEE. The CDR3 DNA follows: TGTGCCAGCAGCGTAGGATCTTCGGGCGCGGGGGGACTCACAGATACGCAGTATTTT. Translation gives CASSVGSSGAGGLTDTQYF.

The chain employs TRBV7-2 and TRBJ1-5; TRBD1 matches at 10 bases. This CDR3 has 14 amino acids. Germline trimming cut 5 bases from V and 7 bases from J; bases unmatched to any gene: 5. From germline, CDR1 is SGHTA and CDR2 FQGNSA. The CDR3 is CASSQRTGGQPQHF. The CDR3 nucleotides read TGTGCCAGCAGCCAACGGACAGGGGGACAGCCCCAGCATTTT.

This sequence joins TRBV9 and TRBJ2-3, with TRBD2 as a possible D gene (5 bases). Trimming left V 2 bases short and J 4 bases short, with 14 bases between. The CDR3 has 15 residues. The germline CDR1 and CDR2 sequences are SGDLS and YYNGEE. The CDR3 loop is CASSVGGAHADTQYF. CDR3 bases: TGTGCCAGCAGCGTCGGAGGAGCCCACGCAGATACGCAGTATTTT.

J is TRBJ1-2 and V is TRBV9; 9 bases match TRBD1. CDR1 is SGDLS and CDR2 is YYNGEE in the germline V gene. J gave up 8 bases and V 3 bases, and 5 bases lay outside the gene matches. This CDR3 is 13 amino acids long. The CDR3 loop reads CASSAGDRDGYTF. The CDR3, as DNA: TGTGCCAGCAGCGCGGGGGACAGGGACGGCTACACCTTC.

The chain couples TRBV20-1 to TRBJ2-7, with 8 bases identical to TRBD2. CDR3 length equals 14 residues. Germline lookup yields CDR1 DFQATT and CDR2 SNEGSKA (reference sequence). Unmatched junction bases numbered 5, after V lost 3 bases and J lost 1 base. The CDR3 DNA is TGCAGTGCTAGTCACCTAGCGGGTTCCTACGAGCAGTACTTC. Translation gives CSASHLAGSYEQYF.

The genes are TRBV10-3 and TRBJ1-1, with D tentatively TRBD1 (5 bases). V was pared by 11 bases and J by 5 bases, with 18 bases between. The germline gives CDR1 ENHRY, CDR2 SYGVKD. The CDR3 runs 13 residues. CDR3 amino acids: CAVNTRVETEAFF. CDR3 bases: TGTGCCGTGAATACCAGGGTGGAGACTGAAGCTTTCTTT.

J is TRBJ2-7 and V is TRBV7-3; D gene unclear. Germline values: CDR1 SGHTA, CDR2 FQGTGA. The CDR3 is 13 residues long. Trimming took 2 bases from V and 6 from J, leaving 11 bases between them. For the CDR3, the DNA is TGTGCCAGCAGCTTAGGAGTTGGCGGCGAGCAGTACTTC. Translating it yields CASSLGVGGEQYF. Combining the CDR3 with reference TRBV7-3 and TRBJ2-7 gives the whole variable domain GAGVSQTPSNKVTEKGKYVELRCDPISGHTALYWYRQSLGQGPEFLIYFQGTGAADDSGLPNDRFFAVRPEGSVSTLKIQRTERGDSAVYLCASSLGVGGEQYFGPGTRLTVT.

This rearrangement joins TRBV10-3 to TRBJ1-4; possible D gene TRBD1, 6 bases. V gave up 4 bases and J gave up 2 bases, with 8 bases separating them. The CDR3 sequence is 14 residues long. Germline-derived CDR1 and CDR2 are ENHRY and SYGVKD. The DNA of the CDR3 is TGTGCCATCAGTGGCAGGGGCACTAATGAAAAACTGTTTTTT. It codes for CAISGRGTNEKLFF.

This chain uses TRBV7-9 with TRBJ1-4; D is possibly TRBD1 (5 bases). Trimming removed 4 bases at V and 4 bases at J, with 10 bases between. CDR3 size: 14 residues. In germline, CDR1 is SEHNR, CDR2 FQNEAQ (reference sequence). CDR3 sequence: CASSSGTYNEKLFF. The CDR3 DNA follows: TGTGCCAGCAGCTCCGGGACTTATAATGAAAAACTGTTTTTT.

CDR3 loop: CASSQGGYEQYF. DNA for the CDR3: TGTGCCAGCAGCCAAGGCGGGTACGAGCAGTACTTC. This rearrangement joins TRBV14 to TRBJ2-7, with D possibly being TRBD2 (5 bases). CDR1 and CDR2 from the germline V gene are SGHDN and FVKESK. This CDR3 has 12 residues. Trimming cost V 1 base and J 4 bases, with 5 bases left between them.

The CDR3 nucleotides are TGTGCCAGCAGCCAAGAGGCCAGGGTCCACGAGCAGTACTTC. Translation: CASSQEARVHEQYF. This rearrangement joins TRBV14 to TRBJ2-7, with a tentative D call TRBD1 (5 bases). This CDR3 spans 14 amino acids. Germline V gene lookup returns CDR1 SGHDN and CDR2 FVKESK. Trimming removed 0 bases at V and 5 bases at J, with 11 bases between.

This clone is a singleton in its sample. The rearrangement joins TRBV27 to TRBJ2-7, with TRBD2 identical over 14 bases. Germline trimming cut 5 bases from V and 7 bases from J; bases unmatched to any gene: 7. Germline V gene sequence: CDR1 MNHEY, CDR2 SMNVEV (reference sequence). CDR3 length equals 15 residues. The DNA for the CDR3 is TGTGCCAGCAGTCACCCAAGGACTAGCGGGGGGGAGCAGTACTTC. The encoded protein is CASSHPRTSGGEQYF.